The 18 T cell receptor beta chains below come from one sample, sequenced in a study of somatic mutations in cytotoxic T cells in rheumatoid arthritis (dated by TCRdb to about 2017). The library was obtained by the immunoSEQ multiplex PCR assay. TCRdb mirrors the immuneACCESS table, restricted to in-frame sequences. Some clones are absent from its copies; in checked studies, under half trace to an unresolved V gene, and the reason for the others is unknown. The sample has some 30,000 clones on record, about 88% of them singletons. The top ten clonotypes cover roughly 9.7% of the sample. Specimen: CD8+ T cells sorted from blood. The source of these receptors is an adult with rheumatoid arthritis.

The chain carries TRBV2 and TRBJ2-2; 11 bases are a match to TRBD2. The CDR3 sequence is 17 residues long. Germline V gene data show CDR1 as SNHLY and CDR2 as FYNNEI. Trimming cost V 5 bases and J 3 bases; bases outside gene matches: 8. Here the CDR3 reads CASSPLATSGDTGELFF. CDR3 in DNA: TGTGCCAGCAGTCCTCTAGCGACTAGCGGGGACACCGGGGAGCTGTTTTTT. Looking up the rest from reference TRBV2 and TRBJ2-2 gives the full variable domain: EPEVTQTPSHQVTQMGQEVILRCVPISNHLYFYWYRQILGQKVEFLVSFYNNEISEKSEIFDDQFSVERPDGSNFTLKIRSTKLEDSAMYFCASSPLATSGDTGELFFGEGSRLTVL.

V usage is TRBV5-1 and J usage is TRBJ2-5, with 7 bases that match TRBD2. Trimming at V came to 3 bases and at J to 2 bases, leaving 7 bases not matched to a gene. CDR1 is SGHRS and CDR2 is YFSETQ in the germline V gene. The CDR3 extends over 15 amino acids. Here the CDR3 reads CASSSSLAPQETQYF. The CDR3 DNA is TGCGCCAGCAGCTCTTCACTAGCGCCTCAAGAGACCCAGTACTTC.

The V gene is TRBV18, the J gene TRBJ1-2, with D possibly TRBD1 on 6 matching bases. V was clipped by 0 bases and J by 3 bases, with 14 bases between them. Germline CDR1 is KGHSH and CDR2 is LQKENI. This CDR3 has 16 amino acids. Here the CDR3 reads CASSPPLRDTYYGYTF. CDR3 sequence (DNA): TGTGCCAGCTCACCACCGCTAAGGGACACATACTATGGCTACACCTTC.

The chain employs TRBV27 and TRBJ2-1, with 9 bases fitting TRBD2. CDR1 MNHEY and CDR2 SMNVEV come from the germline V gene (reference sequence). The CDR3 runs 16 residues. V gave up 4 bases and J gave up 3 bases; unmatched junction bases: 7. The DNA of the CDR3 is TGTGCCAGCAGTTCAACGCTAGCGGGGAACTACAATGAGCAGTTCTTC. Its translation is CASSSTLAGNYNEQFF.

In regard to this clone: At one boundary the junction diverges from the germline segment, which might be a read error. The chain has TRBV7-7 and TRBJ2-2; 7 nucleotides line up with TRBD2. CDR1 and CDR2 (germline): SSHAT, FNYEAQ (reference sequence). The CDR3 is 16 amino acids. CDR3 DNA sequence: TGTGCTAGCAGCTCCTCTGGGGGAGGGGAAACCGGGGAGCTGTTTTTT. Its translation is CASSSSGGGETGELFF.

The chain joins TRBV6-1 to TRBJ2-6; D may be TRBD1 (5 bases). CDR3 length: 15 amino acids. Germline assignment: CDR1 MNHNS and CDR2 SASEGT. Trimming removed 8 bases at V and 4 bases at J, with 15 bases between. This chain's CDR3 is CASGARGDGANVLTF. In DNA, the CDR3 is TGTGCCAGCGGGGCAAGGGGTGACGGGGCCAACGTCCTGACTTTC.

There are a few counts of this clone. V gene TRBV18 combines with J gene TRBJ2-7; a possible D gene is TRBD1 (5 bases). Germline values: CDR1 KGHSH, CDR2 LQKENI. CDR3 length equals 13 residues. V lost 0 bases and J lost 5, with 8 bases in between. CDR3 amino acids: CASSPPQVDEQYF. In DNA form, the CDR3 reads TGTGCCAGCTCACCACCACAGGTCGACGAGCAGTACTTC.

V and J are TRBV5-6 and TRBJ2-1; D call uncertain. The germline V gene encodes CDR1 SGHDT and CDR2 YYEEEE. Trimming left V 0 bases short and J 3 bases short, with 13 bases between. The CDR3 is made up of 16 amino acids. CDR3 coding DNA: TGTGCCAGCAGCTTGGCCAAGCTAGGAGACTACAATGAGCAGTTCTTC. Protein sequence: CASSLAKLGDYNEQFF.

The chain has TRBV5-4 and TRBJ2-7, with 12 bases aligning to TRBD2. The junction had 6 bases not matched to a gene; V was cut back by 5 bases and J by 0 bases. This CDR3 is built from 16 residues. CDR1 and CDR2 from the germline V gene are SGHNT and YYREEE (reference sequence). In nucleotides, the CDR3 is TGTGCCAGCAGTTCTCTAGCGGGAGGGCCCTCCTACGAGCAGTACTTC. Amino acids: CASSSLAGGPSYEQYF.

This clone turned up a few times. The genes are TRBV5-4 and TRBJ1-1; D gene ambiguous. Germline values: CDR1 SGHNT, CDR2 YYREEE (reference sequence). CDR3 length: 13 amino acids. V was cut by 4 bases and J by 0 bases, with 7 bases left in between. The CDR3 loop is CASSRTVNTEAFF. The CDR3 nucleotides read TGTGCCAGCAGCCGGACGGTGAACACTGAAGCTTTCTTT.

The CDR3 DNA follows: TGCGCCAGCAGCCAAGATAGTAACAGGTTCTCCTACGAGCAGTACTTC. It specifies CASSQDSNRFSYEQYF. This chain uses TRBV4-1 with TRBJ2-5, with D tentatively TRBD1 (5 bases). The J call is uncertain, as TRBJ2-7 better fits the DNA end. Germline CDR1 is MGHRA and CDR2 is YSYEKL. This CDR3 is built from 16 residues.

This clone was seen just once. The rearrangement links TRBV19 to TRBJ2-7; D is possibly TRBD1 (5 bases). Germline lookup yields CDR1 LNHDA and CDR2 SQIVND (reference sequence). V was clipped by 3 bases and J by 5 bases, with 14 bases between them. The length of the CDR3 is 14 residues. The CDR3 region has the DNA TGTGCCAGTAGTATCCCCGCCAGGGTCAACGAGCAGTACTTC. It codes for CASSIPARVNEQYF.

The sample holds a few counts of this clone. The V call is TRBV7-9, the J call TRBJ1-6, with D perhaps matching TRBD1 (5 bases). Looked up from germline, CDR1 is SEHNR and CDR2 is FQNEAQ (reference sequence). The CDR3 sequence is 17 residues long. Trimming stripped 5 bases from V and 6 bases from J, with 20 bases between. DNA of the CDR3: TGTGCCAGCAGCAGCGGCGGGGGTCCTGCCCCTAATTCACCCCTCCACTTT. Translation: CASSSGGGPAPNSPLHF.

The chain employs TRBV29-1 and TRBJ2-7; no reliable D call. The germline CDR1 and CDR2 sequences are SQVTM and ANQGSEA. V was pared by 4 bases and J by 0 bases, with 4 bases between. This CDR3 contains 11 residues. The CDR3 DNA follows: TGCAGCGTTGTGAGCTCCTACGAGCAGTACTTC. This encodes CSVVSSYEQYF.

V gene TRBV5-6 combines with J gene TRBJ1-2; D is undetermined. This CDR3 contains 13 residues. V lost 3 bases, J lost 6 bases, and 12 bases lay in between. Germline-derived CDR1 and CDR2 are SGHDT and YYEEEE. The CDR3 DNA reads as TGTGCCAGCAGCTCTGACGGAGGCAATGGCTACACCTTC. It translates to CASSSDGGNGYTF.

The V and J genes are TRBV4-3 and TRBJ2-7, with 9 bases identical to TRBD2. V dropped 3 bases and J dropped 7; count of bases not matched to a gene: 10. The CDR3 covers 15 residues. CDR1 and CDR2 from the germline V gene are LGHNA and YSLEER. The CDR3 sequence: CASSQFSGGLGEQYF. In DNA, the CDR3 is TGCGCCAGCAGCCAGTTTAGCGGGGGCCTTGGGGAGCAGTACTTC.

This chain uses TRBV7-2 with TRBJ2-5; weak D call: TRBD2 (5 bases). The germline V and J ends were trimmed by 6 bases and 0 bases, with 8 bases remaining between them. CDR3 length equals 13 residues. The germline gives CDR1 SGHTA, CDR2 FQGNSA. CDR3 loop: CASSSSNQETQYF. CDR3 nucleotide sequence: TGTGCCAGCAGTTCTAGCAACCAAGAGACCCAGTACTTC. The full variable domain, its missing parts supplied by reference TRBV7-2 and TRBJ2-5, is GAGVSQSPSNKVTEKGKDVELRCDPISGHTALYWYRQSLGQGLEFLIYFQGNSAPDKSGLPSDRFSAERTGGSVSTLTIQRTQQEDSAVYLCASSSSNQETQYFGPGTRLLVL.

V usage is TRBV5-5 and J usage is TRBJ1-6; D remains ambiguous. V shed 4 bases and J shed 10 bases, with 15 bases lying between them. In germline, CDR1 is SGHKS, CDR2 YYEKEE (reference sequence). The CDR3 is 14 residues long. CDR3 in DNA: TGTGCCAGCAGCCGGGCCGAACGAGTATCACCCCTCCACTTT. This sequence encodes CASSRAERVSPLHF.